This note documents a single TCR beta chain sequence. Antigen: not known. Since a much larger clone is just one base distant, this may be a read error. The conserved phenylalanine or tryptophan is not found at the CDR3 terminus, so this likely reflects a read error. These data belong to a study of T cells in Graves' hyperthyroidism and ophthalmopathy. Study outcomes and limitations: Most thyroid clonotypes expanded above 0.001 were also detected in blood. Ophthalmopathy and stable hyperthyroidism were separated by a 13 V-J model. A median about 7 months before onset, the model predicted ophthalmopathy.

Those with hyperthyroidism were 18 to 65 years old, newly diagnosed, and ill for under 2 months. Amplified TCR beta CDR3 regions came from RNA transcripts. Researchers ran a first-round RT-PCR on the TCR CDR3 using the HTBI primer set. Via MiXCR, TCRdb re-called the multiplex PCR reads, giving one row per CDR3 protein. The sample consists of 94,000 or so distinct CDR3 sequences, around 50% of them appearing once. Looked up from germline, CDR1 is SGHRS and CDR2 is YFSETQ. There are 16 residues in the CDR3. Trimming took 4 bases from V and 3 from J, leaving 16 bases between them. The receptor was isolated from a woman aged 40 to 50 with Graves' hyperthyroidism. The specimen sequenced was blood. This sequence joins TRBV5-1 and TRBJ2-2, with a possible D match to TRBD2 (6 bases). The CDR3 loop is CASSPVLGLDTGELFL. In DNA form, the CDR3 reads TGCGCCAGCAGCCCAGTCTTGGGACTCGACACCGGGGAGCTGTTTCTT.